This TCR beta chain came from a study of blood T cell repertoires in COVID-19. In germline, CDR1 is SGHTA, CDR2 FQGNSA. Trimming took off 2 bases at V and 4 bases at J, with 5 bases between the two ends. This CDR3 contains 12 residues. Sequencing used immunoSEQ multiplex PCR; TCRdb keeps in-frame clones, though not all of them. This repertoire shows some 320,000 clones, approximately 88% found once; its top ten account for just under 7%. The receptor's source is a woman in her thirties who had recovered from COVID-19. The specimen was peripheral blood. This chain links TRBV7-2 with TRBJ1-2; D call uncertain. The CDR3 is CASSLMAYGYTF. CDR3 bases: TGTGCCAGCAGCTTAATGGCCTATGGCTACACCTTC.